The sequence of this T cell receptor beta chain was determined in a study of breast tumors, draining lymph nodes, adjacent tissues. Study findings and constraints: Most tumor T cells seemingly derive from lymph node, then expand in tumor. Tumors had less TCR diversity than lymph nodes, more than nontumor tissue. Compared with basal-like, luminal-like tumors shared significantly more repertoire with nontumor tissue. The lymph node origin of tumor T cells was framed as consistent with a hypothesis, not demonstrated.

The germline V and J ends were trimmed by 5 bases and 2 bases, with 4 bases remaining between them. This CDR3 has 13 amino acids. Germline CDR1 MNHNS, CDR2 SASEGT. On this clonotype: What it recognizes is unknown. A much bigger clone sits one base away, suggesting this may be a read error.

TCRdb redid the calling of the multiplex PCR reads with MiXCR, one entry per CDR3 protein. The sample gives approximately 210,000 distinct CDR3 sequences, roughly 30% of which show up once; about 1.4% is in the top ten. Axillary draining lymph nodes of breast cancer patients supplied the node samples. The rearrangement links TRBV6-1 to TRBJ2-6; D is unclear. The source of this sequence is a female donor with breast cancer. Some clones in this sample may be carry-over from other donors' samples. Sequenced material: axillary lymph node tissue. The CDR3 nucleotides are TGTGCCAGCAGTCACACTGGGGCCAACGTCCTGACTTTC. Translation: CASSHTGANVLTF.